The T cell receptor (beta chain) under discussion was sequenced for a study of CD8+ T cells in alopecia areata. The CDR3 is 13 residues long. Germline lookup yields CDR1 MDHEN and CDR2 SYDVKM. V was trimmed by 5 bases and J by 5 bases, leaving 12 bases between them. Sorting of CD4+ and CD8+ T cells was performed on PBMCs. As the sequencing template, cDNA was produced by extracting RNA and reverse transcribing it. The table came from immunoSEQ multiplex PCR; TCRdb's copy has only in-frame clones and leaves some out. There are 150,000 or so clones in the sample; about three fifths occur only once, and around 5% lies in the top ten. Comments on this clone: Its specificity is not known.

Study-level findings and limits: Sequencing of scalp samples also captures resident alphabeta T cells of normal skin. More clonal than normal scalp was lesional scalp, particularly alopecia totalis/universalis.

The sequenced sample was CD4+ T cells sorted from blood. This clonotype originated in a human donor in good health. The J gene is TRBJ2-5, the V gene TRBV28; no reliable D call. The CDR3 sequence: CASSSGNGETQYF. DNA of the CDR3: TGTGCCAGCAGTAGTGGGAATGGGGAGACCCAGTACTTC.